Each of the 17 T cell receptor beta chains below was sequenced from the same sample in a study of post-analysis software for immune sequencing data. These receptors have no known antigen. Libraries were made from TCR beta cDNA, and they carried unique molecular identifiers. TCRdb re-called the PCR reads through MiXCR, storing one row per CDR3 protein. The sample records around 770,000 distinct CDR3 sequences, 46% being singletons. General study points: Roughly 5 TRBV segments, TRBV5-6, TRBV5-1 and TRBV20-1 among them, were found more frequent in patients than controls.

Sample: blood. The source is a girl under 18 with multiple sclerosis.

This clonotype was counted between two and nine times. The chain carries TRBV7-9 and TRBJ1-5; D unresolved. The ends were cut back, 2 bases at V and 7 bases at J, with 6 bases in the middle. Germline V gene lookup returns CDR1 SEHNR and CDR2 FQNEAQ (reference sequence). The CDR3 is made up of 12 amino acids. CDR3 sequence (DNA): TGTGCCAGCAGCTTAATTGACCAGCCCCAGCATTTT. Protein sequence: CASSLIDQPQHF.

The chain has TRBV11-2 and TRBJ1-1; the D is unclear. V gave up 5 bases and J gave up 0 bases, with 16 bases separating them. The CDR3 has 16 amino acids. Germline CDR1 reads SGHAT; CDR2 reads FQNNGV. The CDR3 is CASSIHGGDMNTEAFF. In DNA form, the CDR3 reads TGTGCCAGCAGCATTCATGGCGGCGACATGAACACTGAAGCTTTCTTT.

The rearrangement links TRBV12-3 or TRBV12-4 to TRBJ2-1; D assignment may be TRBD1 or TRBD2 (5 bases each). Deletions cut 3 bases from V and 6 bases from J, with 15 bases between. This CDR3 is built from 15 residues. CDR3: CASSFGGGGVNEQFF. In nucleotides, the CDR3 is TGTGCCAGCAGTTTTGGGGGTGGTGGAGTCAATGAGCAGTTCTTC.

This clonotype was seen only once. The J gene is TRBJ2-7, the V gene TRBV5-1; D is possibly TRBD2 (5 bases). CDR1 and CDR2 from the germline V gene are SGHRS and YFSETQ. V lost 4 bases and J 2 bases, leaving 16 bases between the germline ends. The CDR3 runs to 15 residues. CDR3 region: CASSPRGGGPYEQYF. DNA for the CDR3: TGCGCCAGCAGCCCCCGGGGTGGCGGTCCCTACGAGCAGTACTTC.

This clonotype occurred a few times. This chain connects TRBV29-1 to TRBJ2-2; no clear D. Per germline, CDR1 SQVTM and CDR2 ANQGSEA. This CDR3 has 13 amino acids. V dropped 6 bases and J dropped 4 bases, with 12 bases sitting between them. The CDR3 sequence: CSVLANPTGELFF. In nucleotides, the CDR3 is TGCAGCGTCCTGGCGAACCCCACCGGGGAGCTGTTTTTT.

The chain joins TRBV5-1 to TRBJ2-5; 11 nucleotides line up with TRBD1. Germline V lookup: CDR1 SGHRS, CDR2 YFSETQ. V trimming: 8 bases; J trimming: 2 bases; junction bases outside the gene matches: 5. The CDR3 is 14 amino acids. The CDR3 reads CASTGTGGQETQYF. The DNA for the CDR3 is TGCGCCAGTACCGGGACAGGGGGACAAGAGACCCAGTACTTC.

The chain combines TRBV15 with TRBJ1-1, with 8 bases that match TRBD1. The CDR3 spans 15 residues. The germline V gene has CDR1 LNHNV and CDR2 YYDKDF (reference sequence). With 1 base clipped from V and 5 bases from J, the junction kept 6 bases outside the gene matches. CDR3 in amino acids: CATSRVGQGGTEAFF. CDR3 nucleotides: TGTGCCACCAGCAGAGTTGGACAGGGAGGGACTGAAGCTTTCTTT. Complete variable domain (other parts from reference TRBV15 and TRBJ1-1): DAMVIQNPRYQVTQFGKPVTLSCSQTLNHNVMYWYQQKSSQAPKLLFHYYDKDFNNEADTPDNFQSRRPNTSFCFLDIRSPGLGDTAMYLCATSRVGQGGTEAFFGQGTRLTVV.

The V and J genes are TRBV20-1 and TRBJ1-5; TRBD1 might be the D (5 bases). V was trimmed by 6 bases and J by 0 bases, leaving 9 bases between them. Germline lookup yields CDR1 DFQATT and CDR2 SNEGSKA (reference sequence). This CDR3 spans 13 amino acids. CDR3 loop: CSAAQDSNQPQHF. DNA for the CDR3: TGCAGTGCCGCACAGGATAGCAATCAGCCCCAGCATTTT.

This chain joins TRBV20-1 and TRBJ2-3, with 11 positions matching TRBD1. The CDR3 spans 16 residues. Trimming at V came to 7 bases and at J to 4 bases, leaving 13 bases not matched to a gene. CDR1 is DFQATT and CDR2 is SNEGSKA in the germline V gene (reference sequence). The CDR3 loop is CSVTKLRDRGADTQYF. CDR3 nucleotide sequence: TGCAGTGTTACCAAACTCCGGGACAGGGGGGCAGATACGCAGTATTTT.

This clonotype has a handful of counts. CDR3 nucleotides: TGTGCCAGCAGCTTCCGTTGGCAATTCCGGGGCGATGCTAACTATGGCTACACCTTC. Protein product: CASSFRWQFRGDANYGYTF. The chain employs TRBV5-5 and TRBJ1-2; D is perhaps TRBD1 (5 bases). The germline V gene encodes CDR1 SGHKS and CDR2 YYEKEE (reference sequence). V shed 2 bases and J shed 0 bases, with 23 bases lying between them. This CDR3 spans 19 amino acids.

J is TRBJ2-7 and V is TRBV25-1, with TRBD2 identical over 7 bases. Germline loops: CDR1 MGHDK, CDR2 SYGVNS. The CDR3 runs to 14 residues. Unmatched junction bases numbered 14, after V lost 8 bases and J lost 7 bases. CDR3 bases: TGTGCCAGCGTGGGCGGGGGTTCCTACAATGAGCAGTACTTC. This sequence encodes CASVGGGSYNEQYF.

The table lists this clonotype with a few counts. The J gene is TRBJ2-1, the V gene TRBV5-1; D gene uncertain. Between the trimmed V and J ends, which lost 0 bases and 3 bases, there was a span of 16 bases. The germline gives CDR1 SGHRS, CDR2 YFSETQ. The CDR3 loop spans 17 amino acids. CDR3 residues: CASSLDFRSLRYNEQFF. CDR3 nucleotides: TGCGCCAGCAGCTTGGATTTCCGGAGTTTGCGCTACAATGAGCAGTTCTTC.

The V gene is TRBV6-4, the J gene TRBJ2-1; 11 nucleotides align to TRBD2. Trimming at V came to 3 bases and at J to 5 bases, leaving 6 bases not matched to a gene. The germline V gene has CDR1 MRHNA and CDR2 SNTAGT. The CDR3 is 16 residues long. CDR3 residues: CASSEGLAVPHNEQFF. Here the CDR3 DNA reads TGTGCCAGCAGTGAGGGACTAGCGGTACCCCACAATGAGCAGTTCTTC.

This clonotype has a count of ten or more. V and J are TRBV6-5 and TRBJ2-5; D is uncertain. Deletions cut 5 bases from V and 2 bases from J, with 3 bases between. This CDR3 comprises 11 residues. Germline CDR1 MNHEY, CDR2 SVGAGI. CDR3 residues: CASSGQETQYF. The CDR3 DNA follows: TGTGCCAGCAGTGGACAAGAGACCCAGTACTTC.

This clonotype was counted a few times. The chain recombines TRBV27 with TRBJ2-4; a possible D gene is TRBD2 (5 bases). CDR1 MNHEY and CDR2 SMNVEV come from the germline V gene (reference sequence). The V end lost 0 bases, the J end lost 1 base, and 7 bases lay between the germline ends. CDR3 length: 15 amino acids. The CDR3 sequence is CASSLSEVAKNIQYF. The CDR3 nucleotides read TGTGCCAGCAGTTTATCGGAGGTTGCCAAAAACATTCAGTACTTC.

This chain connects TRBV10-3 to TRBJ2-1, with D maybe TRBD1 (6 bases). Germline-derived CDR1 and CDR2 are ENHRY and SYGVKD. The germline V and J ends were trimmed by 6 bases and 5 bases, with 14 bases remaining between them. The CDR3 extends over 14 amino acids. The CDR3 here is CAIRPGHTNNEQFF. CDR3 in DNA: TGTGCCATCAGACCGGGACACACAAACAATGAGCAGTTCTTC.

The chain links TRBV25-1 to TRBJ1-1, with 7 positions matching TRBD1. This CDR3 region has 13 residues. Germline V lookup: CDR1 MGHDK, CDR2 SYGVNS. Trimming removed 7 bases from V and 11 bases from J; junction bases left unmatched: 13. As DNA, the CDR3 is TGTGCCAGCATCGTAGGGTCGACAGGGCGGGCTTTCTTT. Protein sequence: CASIVGSTGRAFF. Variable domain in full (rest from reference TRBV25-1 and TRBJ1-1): EADIYQTPRYLVIGTGKKITLECSQTMGHDKMYWYQQDPGMELHLIHYSYGVNSTEKGDLSSESTVSRIRTEHFPLTLESARPSHTSQYLCASIVGSTGRAFFGQGTRLTVV.